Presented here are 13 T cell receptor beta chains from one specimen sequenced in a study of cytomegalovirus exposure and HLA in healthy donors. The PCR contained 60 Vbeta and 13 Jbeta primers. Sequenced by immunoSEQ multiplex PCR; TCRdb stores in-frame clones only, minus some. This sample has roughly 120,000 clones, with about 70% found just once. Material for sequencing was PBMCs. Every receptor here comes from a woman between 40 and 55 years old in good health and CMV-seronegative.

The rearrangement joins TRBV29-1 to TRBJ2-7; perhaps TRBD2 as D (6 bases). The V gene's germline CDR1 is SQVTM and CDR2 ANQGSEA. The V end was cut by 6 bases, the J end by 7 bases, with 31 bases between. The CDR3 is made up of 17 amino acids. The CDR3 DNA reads TGCAGCGTCGGAACCCGAGGGGATACCGGGCCAGGAGGGGAGCAGTACTTC. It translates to CSVGTRGDTGPGGEQYF.

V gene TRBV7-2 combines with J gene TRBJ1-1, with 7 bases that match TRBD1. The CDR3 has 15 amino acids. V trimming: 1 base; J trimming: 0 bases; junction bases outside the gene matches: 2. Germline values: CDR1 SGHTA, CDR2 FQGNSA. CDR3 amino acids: CASSLGTGMNTEAFF. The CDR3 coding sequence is TGTGCCAGCAGCTTAGGGACAGGTATGAACACTGAAGCTTTCTTT.

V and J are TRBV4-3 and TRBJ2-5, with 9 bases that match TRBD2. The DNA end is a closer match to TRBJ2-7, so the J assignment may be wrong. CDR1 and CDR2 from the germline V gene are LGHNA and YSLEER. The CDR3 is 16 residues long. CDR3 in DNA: TGCGCCAGCAGCCAAGTGGCGGGGGGGCTAGGCTCCGAGCAGTACTTC. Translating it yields CASSQVAGGLGSEQYF.

In nucleotides, the CDR3 is TGTGCCAGCAGTTTAAATGGGGCCAGGGCGAACACCGGGGAGCTGTTTTTT. This encodes CASSLNGARANTGELFF. This sequence joins TRBV27 and TRBJ2-2; TRBD1 is a possible D gene (5 bases). The CDR3 is made up of 17 amino acids. The germline gives CDR1 MNHEY, CDR2 SMNVEV (reference sequence). The V gene lost 2 bases and the J gene lost 0 bases, with 13 bases spanning the gap.

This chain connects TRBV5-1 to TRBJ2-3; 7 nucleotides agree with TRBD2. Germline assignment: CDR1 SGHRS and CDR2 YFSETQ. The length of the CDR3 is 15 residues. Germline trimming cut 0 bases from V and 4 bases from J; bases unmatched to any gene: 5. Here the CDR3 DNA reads TGCGCCAGCAGCTTGGGGACTAGAAATCCAGATACGCAGTATTTT. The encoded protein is CASSLGTRNPDTQYF.

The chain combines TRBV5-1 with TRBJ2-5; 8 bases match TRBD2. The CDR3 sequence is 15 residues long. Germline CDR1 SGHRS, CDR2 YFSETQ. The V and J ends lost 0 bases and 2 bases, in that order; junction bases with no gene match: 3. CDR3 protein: CASSLVAGLQETQYF. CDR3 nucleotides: TGCGCCAGCAGCTTGGTAGCGGGGTTACAAGAGACCCAGTACTTC.

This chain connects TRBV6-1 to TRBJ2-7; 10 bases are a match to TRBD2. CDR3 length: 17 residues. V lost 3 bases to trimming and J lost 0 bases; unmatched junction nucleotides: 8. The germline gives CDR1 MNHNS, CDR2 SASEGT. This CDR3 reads CASSEDSGRPSSYEQYF. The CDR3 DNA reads TGTGCCAGCAGTGAGGATAGCGGGAGGCCGAGCTCCTACGAGCAGTACTTC.

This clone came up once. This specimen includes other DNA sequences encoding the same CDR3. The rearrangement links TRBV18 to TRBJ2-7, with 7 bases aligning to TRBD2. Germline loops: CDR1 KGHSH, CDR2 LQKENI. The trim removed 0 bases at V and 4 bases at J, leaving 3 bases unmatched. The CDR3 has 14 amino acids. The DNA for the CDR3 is TGTGCCAGCTCACCACCGGGAGGGACTTACGAGCAGTACTTC. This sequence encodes CASSPPGGTYEQYF.

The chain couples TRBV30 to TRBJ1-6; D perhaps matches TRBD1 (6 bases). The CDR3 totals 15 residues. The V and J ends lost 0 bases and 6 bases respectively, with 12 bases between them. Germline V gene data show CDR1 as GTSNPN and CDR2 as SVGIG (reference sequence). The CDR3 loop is CAWSVQGTSNSPLHF. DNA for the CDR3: TGTGCCTGGAGTGTACAAGGGACATCTAATTCACCCCTCCACTTT.

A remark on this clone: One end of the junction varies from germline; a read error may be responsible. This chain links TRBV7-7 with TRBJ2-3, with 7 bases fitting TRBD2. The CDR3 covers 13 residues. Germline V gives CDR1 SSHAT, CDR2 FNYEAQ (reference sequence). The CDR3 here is CASSGADGDTQYF. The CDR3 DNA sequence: TGTGCTAGCAGCGGGGCAGACGGAGATACGCAGTATTTT. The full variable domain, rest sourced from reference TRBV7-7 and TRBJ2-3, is GAGVSQSPRYKVTKRGQDVTLRCDPISSHATLYWYQQALGQGPEFLTYFNYEAQPDKSGLPSDRFSAERPEGSISTLTIQRTEQRDSAMYRCASSGADGDTQYFGPGTRLTVL.

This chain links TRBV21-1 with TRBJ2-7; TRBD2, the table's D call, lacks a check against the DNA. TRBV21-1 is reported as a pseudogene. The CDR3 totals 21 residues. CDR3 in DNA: TGTGCCAGCAGCAAAGCGGCTCCTCGCGGGAGGGCCCGCAAACAGTCCTACGAGCAGTACTTC. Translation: CASSKAAPRGRARKQSYEQYF.

DNA of the CDR3: TGTGCCAGCAGCGCCCCGGGGGAATCCTACGAGCAGTACTTC. Protein sequence: CASSAPGESYEQYF. This chain joins TRBV9 and TRBJ2-7, with D perhaps matching TRBD2 (6 bases). Germline CDR1 is SGDLS and CDR2 is YYNGEE. V was clipped by 3 bases and J by 1 base, with 11 bases between them. The CDR3 has 14 amino acids.

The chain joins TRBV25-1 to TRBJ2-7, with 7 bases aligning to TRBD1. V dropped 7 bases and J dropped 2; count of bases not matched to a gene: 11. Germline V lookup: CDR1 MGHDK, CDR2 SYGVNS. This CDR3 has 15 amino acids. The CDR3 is CASIIHRGPTYEQYF. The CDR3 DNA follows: TGTGCCAGCATTATACACAGGGGACCGACCTACGAGCAGTACTTC.